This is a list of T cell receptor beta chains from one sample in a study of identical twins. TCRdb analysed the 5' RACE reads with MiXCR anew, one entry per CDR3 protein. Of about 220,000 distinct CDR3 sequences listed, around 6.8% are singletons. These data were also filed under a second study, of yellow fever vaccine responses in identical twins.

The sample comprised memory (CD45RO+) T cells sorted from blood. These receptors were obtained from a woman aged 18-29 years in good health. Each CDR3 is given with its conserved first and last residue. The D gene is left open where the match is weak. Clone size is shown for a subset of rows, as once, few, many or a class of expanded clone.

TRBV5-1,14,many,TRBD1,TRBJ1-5,CASSPDRVDQPQHF,TGCGCCAGCAGCCCCGACAGGGTCGATCAGCCCCAGCATTTT
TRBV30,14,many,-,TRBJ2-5,CAWSKGGVQETQYF,TGTGCCTGGAGTAAGGGCGGAGTCCAAGAGACCCAGTACTTC
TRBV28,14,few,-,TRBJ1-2,CASSLFGGTYGYTF,TGTGCCAGCAGTTTATTTGGGGGCACCTATGGCTACACCTTC
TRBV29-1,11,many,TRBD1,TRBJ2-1,CSVTGGAEQFF,TGCAGCGTTACAGGGGGCGCTGAGCAGTTCTTC
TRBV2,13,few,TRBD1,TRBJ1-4,CASSADRNEKLFF,TGTGCCAGCAGTGCGGACAGGAATGAAAAACTGTTTTTT
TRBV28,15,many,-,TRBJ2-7,CASMGTRGAVYEQYF,TGTGCCAGCATGGGGACAAGGGGGGCCGTCTACGAGCAGTACTTC
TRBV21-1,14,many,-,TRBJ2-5,CASSKGWGKETQYF,TGTGCCAGCAGCAAGGGGTGGGGGAAAGAGACCCAGTACTTC
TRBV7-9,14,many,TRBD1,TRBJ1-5,CASSLNGDSQPQHF,TGTGCCAGCAGCCTAAATGGGGACAGTCAGCCCCAGCATTTT
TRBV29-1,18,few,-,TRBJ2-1,CSVWEAKGAQEWENEQFF,TGCAGCGTTTGGGAGGCGAAAGGGGCGCAGGAGTGGGAGAATGAGCAGTTCTTC
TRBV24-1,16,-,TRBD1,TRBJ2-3,CATSGRGQGETDTQYF,TGTGCCACCAGTGGCCGGGGACAGGGAGAAACAGATACGCAGTATTTT
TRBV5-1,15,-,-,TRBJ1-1,CASSLDSRGNTEAFF,TGCGCCAGCAGCTTGGATAGCAGGGGTAACACTGAAGCTTTCTTT
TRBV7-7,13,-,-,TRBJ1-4,CASSISVGEKLFF,TGTGCTAGCAGCATCTCCGTTGGTGAAAAACTGTTTTTT
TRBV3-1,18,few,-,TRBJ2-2,CASSPHGGRLKNTGELFF,TGTGCCAGCAGCCCCCATGGAGGCCGTCTCAAGAACACCGGGGAGCTGTTTTTT
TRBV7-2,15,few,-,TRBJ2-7,CASSAWVSSSYEQYF,TGTGCCAGCAGCGCCTGGGTCTCGAGCTCCTACGAGCAGTACTTC
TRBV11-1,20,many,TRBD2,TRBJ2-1,CASSFSGLAGADKTKNEQFF,TGTGCCAGCAGCTTTTCTGGACTAGCGGGAGCCGATAAGACAAAGAATGAGCAGTTCTTC
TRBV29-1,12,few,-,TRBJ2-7,CSAMTSPYEQYF,TGCAGCGCTATGACAAGCCCTTACGAGCAGTACTTC
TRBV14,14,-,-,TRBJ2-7,CASSQDRGRPPHYF,TGTGCCAGCAGCCAAGATCGGGGCAGGCCACCACATTACTTC